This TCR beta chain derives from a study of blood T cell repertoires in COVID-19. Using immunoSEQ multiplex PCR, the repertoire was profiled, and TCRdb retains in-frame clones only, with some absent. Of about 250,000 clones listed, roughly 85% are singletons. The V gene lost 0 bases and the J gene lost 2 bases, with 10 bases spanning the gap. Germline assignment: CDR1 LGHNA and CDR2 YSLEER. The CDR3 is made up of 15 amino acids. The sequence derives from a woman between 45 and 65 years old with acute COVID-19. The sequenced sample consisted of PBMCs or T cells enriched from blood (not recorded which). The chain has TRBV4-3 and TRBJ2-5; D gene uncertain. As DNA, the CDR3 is TGCGCCAGCAGCCAAGATGCACTGTTACAAGAGACCCAGTACTTC. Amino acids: CASSQDALLQETQYF.